What follows describes a single TCR beta chain. Its antigen remains undetermined. No per-base quality is available; no much larger clone lies one base away. Using the deep immunoSEQ assay, multiplex PCR amplified TCR CDR3 regions from genomic DNA. For each cell subset, the extracted genomic DNA was distributed evenly across all wells of several immunoSEQ 96-well plates, and each plate served as one replicate. Each replicate PCR for sorted subsets received around 200 ng genomic DNA, equal to roughly 30,000 T cell genomes. Purified libraries were measured with a Qubit 3.0 fluorometer, size-checked on a Bioanalyzer 2100, and measured again with the KAPA Library Quantification kit. A separate single-read 150-cycle Illumina NextSeq 550 flow cell was used to sequence each immunoSEQ 96-well plate. Under the source paper's analysis protocol: Because the immunoSEQ output included only junctional sequences and no quality scores, the filtering could not be the same as the filtering used for full-length reads. Sequences were annotated with PyIR, a Python wrapper for IgBLAST v1.9, using IMGT germline references to assign V/J genes and CDR3. Reads were removed for weak V/J assignments (E-value above 1e-6), missing CDR3, stop codons, out-of-frame junctions, or ambiguous translated residues. V3J clonotypes were defined as sequences sharing an identical inferred V gene, J gene, and CDR3 amino acid sequence. The percentage overlap between two repertoires was calculated by dividing the number of shared unique clonotypes by the size of the smaller repertoire. Richness of each repertoire was evaluated using RTK rarefaction, the Chao1 estimator, and Recon v2.1 estimates of unobserved clonotypes. OLGA was used to compute generation probabilities for all TCRbeta clonotypes that the gDNA method yielded from a few donors. TCRdb provides this immuneACCESS table in a form limited to in-frame rearrangements. Some clones are lacking; in checked studies, under half of them reflect an unresolved V gene, and why the rest are absent is not known. V, J and clone size are those of that table, while D and trimming were read from the DNA. The sample table contains about 2.3 million clones; only one count was recorded for more than 80% of them. The ten largest clones add up to 0.35% to 0.45% of the sample.

These data are taken from a study of shared clonotypes between healthy human individuals (dated by TCRdb to the early 2020s). For the study in its entirety: The cohort comprised two women and a few men aged 18 to 49 years. For each donor, three plates each were used for CD4 naive and CD4 memory, two plates were used for CD8 naive, and one plate was used for CD8 memory. To increase sequencing depth and limit assay-specific biases, TCR repertoire library preparation and sequencing were carried out by different laboratories using diverse techniques. To estimate repertoire size and how much clonotypes are shared between individuals, the study performed deep sequencing of blood TCR repertoires from a few healthy adults. Each donor's leukapheresis produced roughly between roughly 0.9 and 8.9 billion PBMCs. What the research found in general, with its limitations: Sharing across a handful of donors was observed for approximately 5% of naive CD4, 3% to 3.5% of naive CD8, about 2.3% of memory CD4, and less than 0.45% of memory CD8 clonotypes. Naive subsets generally had larger estimated clonotype richness than memory subsets. Sampling was restricted to blood, and TCR repertoires in tissue are likely to differ from TCR repertoires in blood. Pairwise subsampling led to the expectation that sequencing depth would affect the degree of clonotype sharing among donors. Because the study included only a small number of donors, the genetic and exposure-history diversity represented was limited. Higher generation probabilities were observed for clonotypes shared by all four sorted-subset donors than for non-shared clonotypes. Even with the large sequencing depth, rarefaction of the sorted-subset datasets indicated that sequencing was incomplete.

V lost 0 bases and J lost 3 bases; the stretch between them is 10 bases long. In the germline V gene, CDR1 corresponds to SGHRS and CDR2 to YFSETQ. Counted from cysteine to phenylalanine, this CDR3 has 14 amino acids. The entry retains the CDR3 DNA only, 42 bases that are in frame from base 1. Healthy HIV-negative adults with no recently reported acute infections or vaccinations were included as donors. Every donor was a Caucasian adult living in Nashville, Tennessee, USA. Magnetic negative selection was used to enrich CD4+ T cells, after which naive cells were positively selected on CD45RA and the negative fraction became the memory subset. Blood was obtained by leukapheresis, after which PBMCs were separated by Ficoll-Histopaque density gradient centrifugation and cryopreserved in liquid nitrogen vapor phase. Purity and quantity of every magnetically sorted T cell population were checked by analytical flow cytometry. Each sorted fraction had its genomic DNA isolated and then quantified by UV absorbance on a Nanodrop 2000c.

In this chain, TRBV5-1 is recombined with TRBJ2-7, with the D segment identity uncertain. This clonotype was sampled from a man aged 18 to 30 in good health. Some clones in this sample may be carry-over from other donors' samples. The sample taken for sequencing was naive CD4+ T cells from PBMCs. This sample's cell subset or site label indicates: CD45RA+ positively selected. The nucleotide sequence is given as TGCGCCAGCAGCTTGGTCCCAGAAGACTACGAGCAGTACTTC. It is translated as CASSLVPEDYEQYF.